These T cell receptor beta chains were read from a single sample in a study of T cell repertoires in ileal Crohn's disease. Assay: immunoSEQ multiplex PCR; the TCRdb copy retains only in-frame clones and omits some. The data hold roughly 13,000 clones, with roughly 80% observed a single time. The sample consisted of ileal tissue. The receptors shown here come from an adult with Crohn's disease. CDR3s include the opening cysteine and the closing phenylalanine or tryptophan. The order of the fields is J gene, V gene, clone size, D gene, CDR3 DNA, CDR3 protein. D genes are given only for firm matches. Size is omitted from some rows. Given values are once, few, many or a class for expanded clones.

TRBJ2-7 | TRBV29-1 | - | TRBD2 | TGCAGCGCGCGACTAGCGGGAACCTACGAGCAGTACTTC | CSARLAGTYEQYF
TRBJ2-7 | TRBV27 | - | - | TGTGCCAGCAGTTTCTTTGGGTCACAGGGTCTAGGCGAGCAGTACTTC | CASSFFGSQGLGEQYF
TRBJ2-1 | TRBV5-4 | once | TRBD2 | TGTGCCAGCAGCTTGCCTAATAGCGGGAGAGCGTACAATGAGCAGTTCTTC | CASSLPNSGRAYNEQFF
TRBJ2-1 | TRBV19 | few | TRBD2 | TGTGCCAGTAGTCAGCAGCGGGAAAAGCAGTTCTTC | CASSQQREKQFF
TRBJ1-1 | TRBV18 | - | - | TGTGCCAGCTCACCCTTGGGACAAAGGAGCACTGAAGCTTTCTTT | CASSPLGQRSTEAFF
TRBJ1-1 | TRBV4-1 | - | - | TGCGCCAGCAGCCAAGGGTCAGGGGAAGCTTTCTTT | CASSQGSGEAFF
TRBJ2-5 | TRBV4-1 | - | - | TGCGCCAGCAGCCAAGGAACTAGTGGTTCGGCCCAGTACTTC | CASSQGTSGSAQYF
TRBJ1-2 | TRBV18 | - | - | TGTGCCAGCTCACCCCTCCCCGAAGTAGAATATGGCTACACCTTC | CASSPLPEVEYGYTF
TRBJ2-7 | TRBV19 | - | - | TGTGCCAGTAGTCCAGCAGGGTTTGGCGCCTACGAGCAGTACTTC | CASSPAGFGAYEQYF
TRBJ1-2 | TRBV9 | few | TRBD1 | TGTGCCAGCAGCCCCCGGACAGGGGGATATTATGGCTACACCTTC | CASSPRTGGYYGYTF
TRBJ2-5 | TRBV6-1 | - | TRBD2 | TGTGCCAGCACCGAAACGGGACTATTACAAGAGACCCAGTACTTC | CASTETGLLQETQYF
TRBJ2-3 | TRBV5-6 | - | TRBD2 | TGTGCCAGCAGCTTCGGCGCGGGGGGCAAAGATACGCAGTATTTT | CASSFGAGGKDTQYF
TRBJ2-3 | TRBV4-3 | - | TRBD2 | TGCGCCAGCAGCCAAGGGGGGACTAGCGGTGCGTCTGGTACGCAGTATTTT | CASSQGGTSGASGTQYF
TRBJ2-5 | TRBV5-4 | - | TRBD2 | TGTGCCAGCAGCTTGGGGACTAGCGGGAGCGGTAAGCAGTACTTC | CASSLGTSGSGKQYF
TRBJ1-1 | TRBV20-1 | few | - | TGCAGTGCCGCGCCACAGGTTGAAGCTTTCTTT | CSAAPQVEAFF
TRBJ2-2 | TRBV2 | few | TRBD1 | TGTGCCAGCAGCCCGACCCGGGACAGGGGAGGCGGGGAGCTGTTTTTT | CASSPTRDRGGGELFF
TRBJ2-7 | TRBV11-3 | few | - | TGTGCCAGCAGCGCCGACGGAAACTACGAGCAGTACTTC | CASSADGNYEQYF
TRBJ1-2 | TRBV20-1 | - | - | TGCAGTCCACTAGTAGACTATGGCTACACCTTC | CSPLVDYGYTF
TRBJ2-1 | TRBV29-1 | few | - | TGCAGCGTTGAAGATCTTATGGCTAGGAAGAGCAATGAGCAGTTCTTC | CSVEDLMARKSNEQFF
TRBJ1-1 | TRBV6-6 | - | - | TGTGCCAGCAGTCCCTACGTTATGAACACTGAAGCTTTCTTT | CASSPYVMNTEAFF
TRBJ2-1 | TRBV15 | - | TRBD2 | TGTGCCACCGCAGGACTAGCGGGAGGTGAGCAGTTCTTC | CATAGLAGGEQFF
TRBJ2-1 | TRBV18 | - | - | TGTGCCAGCTCACCGGTTCTTTGGGGCACCAACATTGATGAGCAGTTCTTC | CASSPVLWGTNIDEQFF
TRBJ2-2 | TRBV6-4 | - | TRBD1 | TGTGCCAGCACCCCGGGACAGGGGTACACCGGGGAGCTGTTTTTT | CASTPGQGYTGELFF
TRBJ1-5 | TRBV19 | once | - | TGTGCCAGTAGTACGGGGAAGAAGGGCAATCAGCCCCAGCATTTT | CASSTGKKGNQPQHF
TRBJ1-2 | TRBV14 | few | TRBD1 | TGTGCCAGCAGCCAAGACAGGGGGAACTATGGCTACACCTTC | CASSQDRGNYGYTF
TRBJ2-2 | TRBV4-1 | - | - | TGCGCCAGCAGCCAAAATCAGCGACTTACAGGCGGCACCGGGGAGCTGTTTTTT | CASSQNQRLTGGTGELFF
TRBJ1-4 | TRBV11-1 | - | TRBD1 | TGTGCCAGCAGCCCGGACAGGGCTAATGAAAAACTGTTTTTT | CASSPDRANEKLFF
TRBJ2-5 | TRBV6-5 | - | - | TGTGCCAGCCGATCCCCAGGGGGGGAGACCCAGTACTTC | CASRSPGGETQYF
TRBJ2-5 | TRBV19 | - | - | TGTGCCAGTACTAGGGGTCAGCAAGAGACCCAGTACTTC | CASTRGQQETQYF
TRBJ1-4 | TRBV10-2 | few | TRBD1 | TGCGCCAGCAGTGACCACCGACAGGGACATAAAGAAAAACTGTTTTTT | CASSDHRQGHKEKLFF
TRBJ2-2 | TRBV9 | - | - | TGTGCCAGCAGCGTAGCAGGGTTGAACACCGGGGAGCTGTTTTTT | CASSVAGLNTGELFF
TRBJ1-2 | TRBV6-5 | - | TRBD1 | TGTGCCAGCAAGACAGGGGCCTATGGCTACACCTTC | CASKTGAYGYTF
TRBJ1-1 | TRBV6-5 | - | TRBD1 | TGTGCCAGCAGTGCCTCCACAGGGGGCACTGAAGCTTTCTTT | CASSASTGGTEAFF
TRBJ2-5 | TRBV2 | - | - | TGTGCCAGCAGTTATTCGAGCCTATCAGGGGAGACCCAGTACTTC | CASSYSSLSGETQYF
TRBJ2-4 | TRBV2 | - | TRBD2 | TGTGCCAGCACCTTTAGCGGGGGGGCCAAAAACATTCAGTACTTC | CASTFSGGAKNIQYF
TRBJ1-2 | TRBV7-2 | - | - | TGTGCCAGCAGCTTAGATCGACTTTCCAGGGCTGGCTACACCTTC | CASSLDRLSRAGYTF
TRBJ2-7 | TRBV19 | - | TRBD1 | TGTGCCAGTAGTGCCGGGACAGGCCCTTACGAGCAGTACTTC | CASSAGTGPYEQYF
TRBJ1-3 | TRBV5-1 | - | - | TGCGCCAGCAGCCTGAACAAGAACTCTGGAAACACCATATATTTT | CASSLNKNSGNTIYF
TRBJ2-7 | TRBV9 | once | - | TGTGCCAGCAGCGACGGACTGGCTTACGAGCAGTACTTC | CASSDGLAYEQYF
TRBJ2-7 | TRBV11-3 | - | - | TGTGCCAGCAGCTTAGACGGGAACTACGAGCAGTACTTC | CASSLDGNYEQYF
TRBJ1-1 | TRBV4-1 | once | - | TGCGCCAGCAGCCATCCAACCAGGTCGAACACTGAAGCTTTCTTT | CASSHPTRSNTEAFF
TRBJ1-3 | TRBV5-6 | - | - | TGTGCCAGCATCGCCGGGGGGGAAGGAAACACCATATATTTT | CASIAGGEGNTIYF
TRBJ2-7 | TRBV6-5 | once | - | TGTGCCAGCAATGACCCGTTCGGGGAGCAGTACTTC | CASNDPFGEQYF
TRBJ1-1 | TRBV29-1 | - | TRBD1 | TGCAGCGCCGGGACAGGGGGCGACACTGAAGCTTTCTTT | CSAGTGGDTEAFF
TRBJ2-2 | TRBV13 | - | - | TGTGCCAGCAGCTGGGGCAGGGGATCTGCCGGGGAGCTGTTTTTT | CASSWGRGSAGELFF
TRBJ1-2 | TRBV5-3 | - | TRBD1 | TGTGCCAGAAGCTTAATTTACAGGGGAGGCTATGGCTACACCTTC | CARSLIYRGGYGYTF
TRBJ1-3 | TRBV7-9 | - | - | TGTGCCAGCAGGCTAGGCGGGGGGGACTCTGGAAACACCATATATTTT | CASRLGGGDSGNTIYF
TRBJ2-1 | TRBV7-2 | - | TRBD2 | TGTGCCAGCAGCCATCCACCGGGACTATCACGACACAATGAGCAGTTCTTC | CASSHPPGLSRHNEQFF
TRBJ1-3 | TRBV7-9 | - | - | TGTGCCAGCAGCCACTCTGGAAACACCATATATTTT | CASSHSGNTIYF
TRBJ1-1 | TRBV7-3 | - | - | TGTGCCAGCAGCTTGGGGCAGGGGTCGAACACTGAAGCTTTCTTT | CASSLGQGSNTEAFF
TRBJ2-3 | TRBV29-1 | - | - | TGCAGCGTTTTCTTATTTGGGGGGACAGATACGCAGTATTTT | CSVFLFGGTDTQYF